This TCR beta chain is drawn from a study of blood T cells in healthy people across ages. Remarks on this clonotype: What it binds is unknown.

CDR1 and CDR2 from the germline V gene are SGHVS and FNYEAQ. The CDR3 is 15 residues long. General study results and limits: Naive and antigen-experienced cells were not separated, limiting conclusive comparison.

Combining a sample-barcoded 5' primer with a J-beta primer mix, a second PCR ran for roughly 6 to 12 cycles. MiXCR, run by TCRdb on the 5' RACE reads, gives a single entry per CDR3 protein. This sample has under 2,000,000 distinct CDR3 sequences, with around 50% found just once. The TCR originated in a woman in her thirties or forties in good health. V is TRBV7-6 and J is TRBJ2-4; D gene uncertain. The J call may be faulty, since TRBJ2-7 better matches the DNA end. Sequences were obtained from blood. CDR3 loop: CASSLALTEACEQYF. The CDR3 region has the DNA TGTGCCAGCAGCTTAGCCCTCACAGAAGCCTGCGAGCAGTACTTC.